The T cell receptor (beta chain) under discussion was sequenced for a study of molecular identifiers for immune sequencing clone quantification. This clonotype was seen repeatedly, ten times or more. The CDR3 is 11 residues long. Germline V gives CDR1 DFQATT, CDR2 SNEGSKA (reference sequence). CD8+CD4-CCR7+CD45RA+ sorting gave the naive CD8 T cells. TCRdb reprocessed the PCR reads with MiXCR, giving one entry per CDR3 protein. This table has 400,000 to 600,000 distinct CDR3 sequences, about 22% appearing once. Sequencing was performed on naive CD8+ T cells from blood, with Jurkat cell RNA spiked in. The sample's subset: FACS-sorted CD8+CD4-CCR7+CD45RA+ naive T cells. The origin of this receptor is a human donor in good health. Some libraries in this study had Jurkat cell RNA spiked in. The chain has TRBV20-1 and TRBJ2-7; D ambiguous. In nucleotides, the CDR3 is TGCAGCGCCCGCACATCCTACGAGCAGTACTTC. It yields the protein CSARTSYEQYF.